The present entry profiles one T cell receptor (beta chain) with its context. Its antigen is as yet unknown. Per germline, CDR1 SGDLS and CDR2 YYNGEE. There are 12 residues in the CDR3. Trimming stripped 4 bases from V and 6 bases from J, with 10 bases between. Original processing methods: There were no quality scores in the junction-only immunoSEQ sequences, so filtering differed. Only in-frame clones appear in the TCRdb table, and some are missing; sequencing was by immunoSEQ multiplex PCR. D and trimming were read from the DNA, whereas the V and J calls and clone size are those reported in that table. In the table there are about 680,000 clones, under 80% of which are singletons. This entry belongs to a study of shared clonotypes between healthy human individuals. General study points: Owing to a small donor count, the genetic and exposure-history diversity represented was limited.

The V and J genes are TRBV9 and TRBJ1-1; D is unresolved. The receptor comes from a woman under 40 in good health. The sequenced sample was memory CD4+ T cells sorted from blood. Subset described: CD45RA-negative fraction. CDR3 region: CASSPGTAEAFF. CDR3 coding DNA: TGTGCCAGCAGCCCAGGAACCGCTGAAGCTTTCTTT.